This T cell receptor (beta chain) was sequenced in a study of chemoradiotherapy in HPV16-positive cancers (dated by TCRdb to 2021 to 2024). Regarding the complete study: Functional T-cell assays on cells from two HPV16-positive patients defined candidate HPV-specific T-cell clones and common TCR motifs. Whether T-cell immunity against the HPV oncoproteins E6 and E7 changes during chemoradiotherapy and whether survival is affected by this immunity were examined in the study. Next, the candidate HPV-specific TCRs and motifs were followed in TCR repertoires from around 93 patients with HPV-related cancers. What the work shows at the level of the full study, not this receptor alone: Expansion of candidate HPV-specific clones and E7-related TCR motifs was observed in the tumor microenvironment during treatment, whereas no such expansion was observed for non-HPV-specific T cells. In HPV16-positive patients, expansion of HPV-responsive T cells during chemoradiotherapy was found to be associated with improved recurrence-free survival. The survival association was reported for HPV16-positive patients, and the functional definition of HPV-specific T cells was derived from only two HPV16-positive patients.

The receptor library was made with the immunoSEQ multiplex PCR assay. Drawn from immuneACCESS, this table holds only the in-frame rearrangements with V and J called that TCRdb kept. Clones are partly lost; checked studies trace under half to an unresolved V gene and leave the rest unexplained. The sample table holds roughly 16,000 clones, of which over 90% were seen once. The ten most abundant clones make up roughly 15% of the sample. Deletion took 0 bases off V and 3 bases off J, with a span of 6 bases between the germline ends. The CDR3 spans 13 residues, from the cysteine through the phenylalanine. Here the CDR3 DNA is all that survives: 39 bases in frame from base 1. Via the germline V gene (reference sequence), CDR1 is MNHEY and CDR2 SMNVEV. With respect to this clone: Its antigen remains undetermined. No base-level quality is on record; no much larger clone is a single base apart.

Repertoires were sampled repeatedly over the course of chemoradiotherapy, so clonal expansion could be followed in the tumor microenvironment. The sequences come from blood, collected from a patient who underwent chemoradiotherapy. The clonotype originates from a human donor with HPV-associated anogenital cancer. The receptor chain draws on TRBV27 and TRBJ2-7; 6 matching bases give a weak D call of TRBD1. The DNA sequence follows: TGTGCCAGCAGTTTATCACAGGGCTACGAGCAGTACTTC. Its protein product is CASSLSQGYEQYF.